This paragraph reports one T cell receptor (beta chain). Measured with immunoSEQ multiplex PCR; TCRdb has only the in-frame clones, and not every one. This sample has more than 200,000 clones, with around 90% found just once. J lost 7 bases, V lost 1 base, and 9 bases had no gene match. The CDR3 is 16 residues long. Germline CDR1 is LGHDT and CDR2 is YNNKEL (reference sequence). The data originate from a study of blood T cell repertoires in COVID-19. Whole-study context: T cells, B-cell-depleted T cells, or PBMCs supplied cDNA or gDNA.

The receptor's source is a man aged 25-45 years with COVID-19, enrolled during active disease. Material: peripheral blood. The genes are TRBV3-1 (or the pseudogene TRBV3-2) and TRBJ2-7, with 11 bases identical to TRBD2. The CDR3 protein is CASSQGPTSGVLEQYF. The CDR3 bases are TGTGCCAGCAGCCAAGGGCCGACTAGCGGGGTTTTGGAGCAGTACTTC.